This T cell receptor (beta chain) stems from a study of T cell responses to AZD1222 COVID-19 vaccine. Second-dose recipients at about 4 or about 12 weeks were treated as one pooled group. This clone turned up a few times. Its antigen remains unidentified. Sequencing was performed with immunoSEQ multiplex PCR; in TCRdb, only in-frame clones are kept and a portion is missing. This table holds some 170,000 clones, just over 90% found once. Study-wide points: Clonal diversity may have been underestimated in mostly white British donors. Repertoires were obtained only post-peak T cell response. Only a handful of AZD1222 recipients, several in all, had baseline seropositivity.

This clonotype was obtained from an adult who received the AZD1222 COVID-19 vaccine. The material was peripheral blood, obtained 28 days after the second AZD1222 dose.

CDR3 amino acids: CASSLVAGPEGTQYF. DNA for the CDR3: TGTGCCAGCAGTTTAGTAGCGGGTCCAGAGGGGACCCAGTACTTC. The J gene is TRBJ2-5, the V gene TRBV28; 7 bases match TRBD2. V lost 2 bases and J lost 7; bases outside the gene matches: 10. Germline V lookup: CDR1 MDHEN, CDR2 SYDVKM. The CDR3 covers 15 residues.